The clone carrying this TCR beta chain was recorded many times. This sample was taken from a study of T-cell memory formation after mild COVID-19. Each CDR3 protein is one row after TCRdb ran MiXCR on the 5' RACE reads. Here the sample spans about 390,000 distinct CDR3 sequences, 16% being singletons. Germline CDR1 is MNHNS and CDR2 is SASEGT. V lost 11 bases and J 0 bases, leaving 9 bases between the germline ends. The CDR3 is made up of 12 amino acids. The chain employs TRBV6-1 and TRBJ2-3; no clear D. This sequence was found in a man younger than 35 who had mild COVID-19 (a few samples of this study predate the infection). Cell type and time point are not known. Source material: PBMCs or a T cell subset sorted from them (not recorded which). DNA for the CDR3: TGTGCCTCATCCGGGAGCACAGATACGCAGTATTTT. This gives the protein CASSGSTDTQYF.